The T cell receptor (beta chain) under discussion was sequenced for a study of blood T cells in healthy people across ages. The authors ran a second PCR of about 7 to 12 cycles using a sample-barcoded 5' primer and a J-beta primer mix. TCRdb passed the 5' RACE reads through MiXCR, listing each CDR3 protein once. The profile covers 800,000 or so distinct CDR3 sequences, with about 25% appearing a single time and under 4% taken by the ten largest. Trimming pared 6 bases from V and 2 bases from J, leaving 16 bases between. CDR3 size: 15 residues. Germline lookup yields CDR1 SGHTA and CDR2 FQGNSA. Samples had at least 6 million PBMCs isolated from them. The same data also went into a second study, on T cells of mothers and their children. From that report: Extraction yielded RNA that went, in full, into cDNA synthesis at around 1.6 ug per 15 ul.

The TCR was taken from a boy between 5 and 17 years old in good health. J is TRBJ2-5 and V is TRBV7-2; D tentatively fits TRBD1 or TRBD2 (6 bases each). Sequences were obtained from blood. CDR3 sequence: CASSYEGGWQETQYF. The CDR3 nucleotides are TGTGCCAGCAGTTACGAGGGGGGTTGGCAAGAGACCCAGTACTTC.